The 5 T cell receptor beta chains given below trace back to one sample, sequenced in a study of shared clonotypes between healthy human individuals. The method was immunoSEQ multiplex PCR; TCRdb's version includes in-frame clones alone and lacks a portion of them. The sample includes around 1.5 million clones, 95% to 99% of them seen just once. The sample comprised naive CD4+ T cells sorted from blood. Described subset: CD45RA+ positively selected. These receptors originate from a man aged 25-45 years in good health.

This clone was counted a single time. This rearrangement joins TRBV19 to TRBJ2-4, with TRBD2 as a possible D gene (5 bases). The ends were cut back, 3 bases at V and 1 base at J, with 13 bases in the middle. This CDR3 is 16 amino acids long. The V gene's germline CDR1 is LNHDA and CDR2 SQIVND (reference sequence). The chain's CDR3 is CASSISAGLAKNIQYF. The CDR3 bases are TGTGCCAGTAGTATCTCGGCGGGTCTGGCCAAAAACATTCAGTACTTC.

This chain uses TRBV11-2 with TRBJ2-2, with D uncertain. CDR3 size: 14 residues. Trimming shortened V by 9 bases and J by 2 bases, and 13 bases separated the two germline ends. CDR1 and CDR2 from the germline V gene are SGHAT and FQNNGV. The CDR3 nucleotides read TGTGCCAGTCATCACAGCCTTAACACCGGGGAGCTGTTTTTT. Translated: CASHHSLNTGELFF.

This clone has just one count. The chain recombines TRBV7-3 with TRBJ2-1, with 7 bases matching TRBD1. J lost 0 bases, V lost 3 bases, and 8 bases had no gene match. The CDR3 runs 17 residues. Germline-derived CDR1 and CDR2 are SGHTA and FQGTGA. CDR3 in amino acids: CASSFRGGATSYNEQFF. For the CDR3, the DNA is TGTGCCAGCAGCTTTAGAGGGGGCGCGACCTCCTACAATGAGCAGTTCTTC. The full variable domain, completed using reference TRBV7-3 and TRBJ2-1, is GAGVSQTPSNKVTEKGKYVELRCDPISGHTALYWYRQSLGQGPEFLIYFQGTGAADDSGLPNDRFFAVRPEGSVSTLKIQRTERGDSAVYLCASSFRGGATSYNEQFFGPGTRLTVL.

CDR3 coding DNA: TGTGCCAGCAGCCGGTGGGCAGGGGGGTACAATGAGCAGTTCTTC. It is translated as CASSRWAGGYNEQFF. The chain is built from TRBV5-5 and TRBJ2-1; maybe TRBD1 (7 bases). CDR3 length: 15 amino acids. V gave up 4 bases and J gave up 4 bases, with 15 bases separating them. CDR1 is SGHKS and CDR2 is YYEKEE in the germline V gene (reference sequence).

The chain has TRBV7-2 and TRBJ2-1, with 7 nucleotides matching TRBD1. Germline V gene data show CDR1 as SGHTA and CDR2 as FQGNSA. After removal of 0 bases from V and 6 bases from J, the junction contained 8 bases not matched to a gene. The CDR3 has 16 amino acids. This CDR3 reads CASSLAHPYRGNEQFF. For the CDR3, the DNA is TGTGCCAGCAGCTTAGCCCACCCCTACAGGGGCAATGAGCAGTTCTTC.